Presented here are 10 T cell receptor beta chains from one specimen sequenced in a study of cytomegalovirus exposure and HLA in healthy donors. Researchers ran the PCR with 60 Vbeta and 13 Jbeta primers. Only in-frame clones appear in the TCRdb table, and some are missing; sequencing was by immunoSEQ multiplex PCR. The table lists about 77,000 clones. The specimen sequenced was PBMCs. The receptors come from a man aged 50 to 60 in good health and CMV-seropositive.

This chain joins TRBV18 and TRBJ1-1, with TRBD1 identical over 7 bases. V lost 4 bases and J lost 1; bases outside the gene matches: 9. The CDR3 is 16 residues long. Germline CDR1 is KGHSH and CDR2 is LQKENI. CDR3 sequence: CASSLDRVYRNTEAFF. CDR3 nucleotides: TGTGCCAGCTCACTAGACAGGGTATATAGGAACACTGAAGCTTTCTTT.

V gene TRBV5-6 combines with J gene TRBJ2-5, with a possible D match to TRBD1 (6 bases). The CDR3 contains 13 residues. The germline CDR1 and CDR2 sequences are SGHDT and YYEEEE. Between the trimmed V and J ends, which lost 4 bases and 2 bases, there was a span of 9 bases. The CDR3 DNA reads as TGTGCCAGCAGCCCTGGACAGCAAGAGACCCAGTACTTC. As protein: CASSPGQQETQYF.

The chain couples TRBV12-5 to TRBJ2-3; 11 bases match TRBD2. Germline CDR1 is LGHNT and CDR2 is FRNRAP. The CDR3 covers 17 residues. V gave up 1 base and J gave up 0 bases; unmatched junction bases: 3. CDR3 amino acids: CASGLALAGGSTDTQYF. In nucleotides, the CDR3 is TGTGCTAGTGGTTTGGCCTTAGCGGGGGGGAGCACAGATACGCAGTATTTT.

The V gene is TRBV25-1, the J gene TRBJ1-4, with TRBD1 matching 7 bases. This CDR3 contains 14 residues. Germline CDR1 is MGHDK and CDR2 is SYGVNS. With 4 bases clipped from V and 11 bases from J, the junction kept 10 bases outside the gene matches. CDR3 in amino acids: CASSASNRGEKLFF. The DNA for the CDR3 is TGTGCCAGCAGTGCATCAAACAGGGGTGAGAAACTGTTTTTT.

The CDR3 DNA reads as TGTGCCAGCAGTGAATATAAACGCAGGGTAAACACCATATATTTT. Encoded protein: CASSEYKRRVNTIYF. The chain combines TRBV25-1 with TRBJ1-3, with D maybe TRBD1 (5 bases). This CDR3 is built from 15 residues. Trimming removed 0 bases at V and 6 bases at J, with 12 bases between. Germline CDR1 and CDR2: MGHDK and SYGVNS.

This chain's CDR3 is CASSLVAGRNTDTQYF. In nucleotides, the CDR3 is TGTGCCAGCAGCTTAGTAGCTGGCAGAAACACAGATACGCAGTATTTT. The chain carries TRBV7-9 and TRBJ2-3, with D hard to call. Germline CDR1 reads SEHNR; CDR2 reads FQNEAQ (reference sequence). The CDR3 is 16 residues long. Trimming took off 1 base at V and 2 bases at J, with 13 bases between the two ends.

The genes are TRBV25-1 and TRBJ2-3; D perhaps matches TRBD2 (6 bases). The germline CDR1 and CDR2 sequences are MGHDK and SYGVNS. Trimming pared 5 bases from V and 4 bases from J, leaving 13 bases between. The CDR3 consists of 14 residues. The CDR3 here is CASSKARRADTQYF. The CDR3 DNA sequence: TGTGCCAGCAGTAAGGCCCGGAGGGCAGATACGCAGTATTTT.

The V and J genes are TRBV28 and TRBJ1-2; D is unclear. The V gene's germline CDR1 is MDHEN and CDR2 SYDVKM. Trimming took 4 bases from V and 4 from J, leaving 10 bases between them. The CDR3 consists of 13 residues. The CDR3 loop reads CASSSDYSYGYTF. CDR3 sequence (DNA): TGTGCCAGCAGTTCCGATTACAGCTATGGCTACACCTTC.

The chain uses TRBV7-9 and TRBJ2-1; 8 nucleotides agree with TRBD2. With 5 bases clipped from V and 5 bases from J, the junction kept 5 bases outside the gene matches. Per the germline V gene, CDR1 is SEHNR and CDR2 is FQNEAQ (reference sequence). This CDR3 spans 14 amino acids. DNA for the CDR3: TGTGCCAGCAGCAGGCCGGGACTAGACAATGAGCAGTTCTTC. This sequence encodes CASSRPGLDNEQFF.

The chain is built from TRBV7-9 and TRBJ2-2; 7 positions match TRBD2. This CDR3 is built from 15 residues. CDR1 and CDR2 from the germline V gene are SEHNR and FQNEAQ (reference sequence). Trimming cost V 5 bases and J 6 bases; bases outside gene matches: 9. DNA for the CDR3: TGTGCCAGCAGCCCCGGGGAGGGGATGGCCGGGGAGCTGTTTTTT. Protein product: CASSPGEGMAGELFF.